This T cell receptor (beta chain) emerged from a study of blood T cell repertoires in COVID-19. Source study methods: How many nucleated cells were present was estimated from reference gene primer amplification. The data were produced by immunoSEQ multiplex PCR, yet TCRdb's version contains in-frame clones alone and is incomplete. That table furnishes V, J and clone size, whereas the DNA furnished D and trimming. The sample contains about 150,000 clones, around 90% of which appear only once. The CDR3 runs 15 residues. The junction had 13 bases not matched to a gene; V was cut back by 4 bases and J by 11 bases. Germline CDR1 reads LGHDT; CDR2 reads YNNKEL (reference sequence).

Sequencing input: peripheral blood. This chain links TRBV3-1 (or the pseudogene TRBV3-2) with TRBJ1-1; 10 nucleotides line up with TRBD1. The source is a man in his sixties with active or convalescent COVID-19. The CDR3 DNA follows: TGTGCCAGCAGCCCAGGGACAGGGGCACTTCTGGAGGCTTTCTTT. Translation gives CASSPGTGALLEAFF.